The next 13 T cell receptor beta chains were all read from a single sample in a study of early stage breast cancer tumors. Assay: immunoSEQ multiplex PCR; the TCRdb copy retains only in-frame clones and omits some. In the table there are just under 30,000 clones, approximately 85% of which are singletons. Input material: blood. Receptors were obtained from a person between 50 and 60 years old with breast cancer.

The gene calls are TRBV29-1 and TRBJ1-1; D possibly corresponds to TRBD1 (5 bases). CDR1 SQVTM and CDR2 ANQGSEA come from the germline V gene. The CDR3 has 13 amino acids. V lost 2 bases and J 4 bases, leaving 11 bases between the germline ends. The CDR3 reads CSVERGVGTEAFF. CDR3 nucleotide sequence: TGCAGCGTTGAAAGGGGTGTTGGCACTGAAGCTTTCTTT. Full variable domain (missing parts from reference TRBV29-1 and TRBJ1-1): SAVISQKPSRDICQRGTSLTIQCQVDSQVTMMFWYRQQPGQSLTLIATANQGSEATYESGFVIDKFPISRPNLTFSTLTVSNMSPEDSSIYLCSVERGVGTEAFFGQGTRLTVV.

The CDR3 reads CASSHGGIGSYEQYF. As DNA, the CDR3 is TGTGCCAGCAGTCACGGCGGGATTGGCTCCTACGAGCAGTACTTC. The genes are TRBV28 and TRBJ2-7; maybe TRBD2 (6 bases). CDR1 and CDR2 (germline): MDHEN, SYDVKM. Trimming left V 5 bases short and J 0 bases short, with 14 bases between. The CDR3 is made up of 15 amino acids.

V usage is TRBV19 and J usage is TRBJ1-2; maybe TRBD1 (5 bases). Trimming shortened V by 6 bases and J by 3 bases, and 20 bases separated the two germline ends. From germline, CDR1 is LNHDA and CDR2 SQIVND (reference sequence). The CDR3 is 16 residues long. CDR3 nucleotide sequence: TGTGCCAGTAGCCCGAATCGGGGGAAAAAGGACTATGGCTACACCTTC. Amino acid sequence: CASSPNRGKKDYGYTF.

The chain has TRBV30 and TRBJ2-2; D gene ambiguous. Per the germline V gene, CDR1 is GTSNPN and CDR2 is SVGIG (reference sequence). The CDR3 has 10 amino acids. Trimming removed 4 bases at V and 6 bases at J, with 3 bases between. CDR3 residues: CAWKAGELFF. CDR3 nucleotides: TGTGCCTGGAAGGCCGGGGAGCTGTTTTTT.

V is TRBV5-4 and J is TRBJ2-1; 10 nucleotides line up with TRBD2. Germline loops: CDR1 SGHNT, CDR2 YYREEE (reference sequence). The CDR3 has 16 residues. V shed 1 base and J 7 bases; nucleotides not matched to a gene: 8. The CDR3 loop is CASSLTPASGRNEQFF. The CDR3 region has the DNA TGTGCCAGCAGCTTGACCCCGGCTAGCGGGAGAAATGAGCAGTTCTTC.

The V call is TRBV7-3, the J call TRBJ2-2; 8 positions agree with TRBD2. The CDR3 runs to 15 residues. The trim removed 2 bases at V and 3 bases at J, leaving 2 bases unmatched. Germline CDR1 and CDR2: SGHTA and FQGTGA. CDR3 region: CASSLAGGYTGELFF. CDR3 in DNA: TGTGCCAGCAGCTTAGCGGGAGGTTACACCGGGGAGCTGTTTTTT.

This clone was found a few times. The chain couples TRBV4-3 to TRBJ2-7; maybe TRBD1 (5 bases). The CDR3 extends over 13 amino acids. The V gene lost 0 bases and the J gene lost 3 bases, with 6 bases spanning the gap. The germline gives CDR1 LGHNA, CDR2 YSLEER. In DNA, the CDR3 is TGCGCCAGCAGCCAAGACAGGGACTACGAGCAGTACTTC. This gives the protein CASSQDRDYEQYF.

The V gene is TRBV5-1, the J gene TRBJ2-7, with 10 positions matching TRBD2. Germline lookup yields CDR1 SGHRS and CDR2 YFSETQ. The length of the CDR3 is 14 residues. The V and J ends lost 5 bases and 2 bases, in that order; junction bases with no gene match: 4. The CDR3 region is CASSSSGGAYEQYF. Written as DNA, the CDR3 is TGCGCCAGCAGTTCAAGCGGGGGGGCCTACGAGCAGTACTTC.

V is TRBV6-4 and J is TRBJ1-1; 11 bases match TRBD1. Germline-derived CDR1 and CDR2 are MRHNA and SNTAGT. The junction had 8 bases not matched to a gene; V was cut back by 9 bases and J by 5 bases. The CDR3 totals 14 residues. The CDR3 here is CASKTGTGGTEAFF. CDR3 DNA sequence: TGTGCCAGTAAGACCGGGACAGGGGGAACTGAAGCTTTCTTT.

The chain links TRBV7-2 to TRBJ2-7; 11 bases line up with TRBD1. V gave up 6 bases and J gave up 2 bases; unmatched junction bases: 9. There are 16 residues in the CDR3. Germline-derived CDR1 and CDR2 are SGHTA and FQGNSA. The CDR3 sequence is CASSSGQGGLPYEQYF. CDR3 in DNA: TGTGCCAGCAGTTCGGGACAGGGGGGGCTTCCCTACGAGCAGTACTTC.

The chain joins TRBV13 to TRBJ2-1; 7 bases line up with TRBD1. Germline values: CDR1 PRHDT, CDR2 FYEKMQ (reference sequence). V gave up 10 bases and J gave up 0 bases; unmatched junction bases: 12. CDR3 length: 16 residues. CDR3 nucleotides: TGTGCCACCTCCCAAGGGGGCAGGAGCTCCTACAATGAGCAGTTCTTC. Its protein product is CATSQGGRSSYNEQFF.

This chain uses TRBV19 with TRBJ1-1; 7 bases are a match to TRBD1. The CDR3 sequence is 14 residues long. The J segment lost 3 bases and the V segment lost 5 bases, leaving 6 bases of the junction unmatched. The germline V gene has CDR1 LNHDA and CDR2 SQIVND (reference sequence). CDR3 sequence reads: CASSATGEDTEAFF. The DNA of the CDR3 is TGTGCCAGTAGTGCCACAGGGGAGGACACTGAAGCTTTCTTT.

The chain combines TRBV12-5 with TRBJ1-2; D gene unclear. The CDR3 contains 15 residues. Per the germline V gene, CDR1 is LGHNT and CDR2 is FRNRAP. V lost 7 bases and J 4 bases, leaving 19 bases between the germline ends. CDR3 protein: CASVGFSGIGYGYTF. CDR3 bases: TGTGCTAGTGTAGGGTTTTCGGGCATCGGCTATGGCTACACCTTC.